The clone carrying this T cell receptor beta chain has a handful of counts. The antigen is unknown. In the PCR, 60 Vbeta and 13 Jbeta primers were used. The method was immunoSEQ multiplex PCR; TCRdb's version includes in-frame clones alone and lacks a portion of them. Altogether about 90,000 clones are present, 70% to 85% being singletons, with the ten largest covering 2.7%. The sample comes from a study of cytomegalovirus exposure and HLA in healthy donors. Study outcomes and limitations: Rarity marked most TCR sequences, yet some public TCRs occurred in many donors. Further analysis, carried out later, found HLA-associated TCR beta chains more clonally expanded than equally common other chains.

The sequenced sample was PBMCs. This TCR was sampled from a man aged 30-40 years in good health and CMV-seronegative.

CDR3 in amino acids: CATSRDRRGINEKLFF. As DNA, the CDR3 is TGTGCCACCAGCAGAGATCGCAGGGGGATTAATGAAAAACTGTTTTTT. The rearrangement links TRBV15 to TRBJ1-4; 7 bases match TRBD1. This CDR3 comprises 16 residues. Germline V gene lookup returns CDR1 LNHNV and CDR2 YYDKDF (reference sequence). V shed 0 bases, J shed 4 bases, and the junction held 5 bases outside the gene matches. The full variable domain, with the rest looked up from reference TRBV15 and TRBJ1-4, is DAMVIQNPRYQVTQFGKPVTLSCSQTLNHNVMYWYQQKSSQAPKLLFHYYDKDFNNEADTPDNFQSRRPNTSFCFLDIRSPGLGDTAMYLCATSRDRRGINEKLFFGSGTQLSVL.